The source of this TCR beta chain is a study of T cell responses to AZD1222 COVID-19 vaccine. Study-level results: Donors in the cohort were predominantly white British and more often female, and clonal diversity was possibly underestimated. An increase in Spike-specific TCR breadth and depth was observed after two AZD1222 doses. Reports say nearly half of spike-specific TCRs go after unmutated variant regions.

The ends were cut back, 2 bases at V and 3 bases at J, with 8 bases in the middle. In germline, CDR1 is SGHNT, CDR2 YYREEE (reference sequence). This CDR3 contains 13 residues. Regarding this clone: Its specificity is not known.

Sequenced by immunoSEQ multiplex PCR; TCRdb stores in-frame clones only, minus some. The data show more than 95,000 clones, with less than 95% seen just once and about 4.8% held by the top ten. The material was peripheral blood, obtained on day 0 of AZD1222 vaccination. The clonotype comes from an adult in good health. The chain carries TRBV5-4 and TRBJ2-5, with D tentatively TRBD2 (6 bases). The CDR3 DNA follows: TGTGCCAGCAGCTTTTGGGGGGAAGAGACCCAGTACTTC. It is translated as CASSFWGEETQYF.